The subject of this entry is one T cell receptor beta chain. These data come from a study of blood T cell repertoires in COVID-19. Assay used: immunoSEQ multiplex PCR; TCRdb lists only in-frame clones, some missing. This repertoire shows about 370,000 clones, 90% found once; its top ten account for 6.5% to 7%. The source material was peripheral blood. This sequence was found in a man younger than 30 with active or convalescent COVID-19.

The CDR3 spells CASPGQGYHEQYF. Here the CDR3 DNA reads TGTGCCAGCCCGGGACAGGGCTACCACGAGCAGTACTTC. The chain has TRBV2 and TRBJ2-7; 9 nucleotides match TRBD1. This CDR3 is 13 amino acids long. CDR1 SNHLY and CDR2 FYNNEI come from the germline V gene. V was clipped by 8 bases and J by 5 bases; unmatched bases: 7.